This passage covers 20 T cell receptor beta chains from one sample sequenced in a study of blood T cell repertoires in COVID-19. Assay: immunoSEQ multiplex PCR; the TCRdb copy retains only in-frame clones and omits some. This table holds 210,000 or so clones, more than 85% found once. The sequencing sample was made of peripheral blood. Receptor source: a man aged 40-49 years with active or convalescent COVID-19.

The CDR3 reads CASSLQRTGLYSGNTIYF. CDR3 in DNA: TGCGCCAGCAGCCTACAACGGACAGGGCTCTACTCTGGAAACACCATATATTTT. The V and J genes are TRBV4-1 and TRBJ1-3; 8 nucleotides align to TRBD1. The trim removed 4 bases at V and 0 bases at J, leaving 11 bases unmatched. Germline CDR1 and CDR2: MGHRA and YSYEKL. This CDR3 contains 18 residues.

V gene TRBV5-5 combines with J gene TRBJ1-6, with 9 positions matching TRBD1. Losses at the gene ends were 4 bases for V and 9 bases for J; bases not matched to a gene: 11. Germline V gene data show CDR1 as SGHKS and CDR2 as YYEKEE (reference sequence). The CDR3 is 16 amino acids. This CDR3 is CASSVQGLTGGSPLHF. The CDR3 DNA sequence: TGTGCCAGCAGCGTACAGGGACTGACAGGGGGTTCACCCCTCCACTTT.

This clone showed up just once. This chain connects TRBV24-1 to TRBJ2-2; 9 nucleotides align to TRBD1. CDR1 is KGHDR and CDR2 is SFDVKD in the germline V gene. This CDR3 spans 16 amino acids. With V trimmed by 3 bases and J by 2 bases, 3 bases remained unmatched. CDR3 in DNA: TGTGCCACCAGTGATACAGGGGGCTTAAACACCGGGGAGCTGTTTTTT. Protein sequence: CATSDTGGLNTGELFF.

The genes are TRBV19 and TRBJ1-1; D is possibly TRBD1 (5 bases). Trimming took 7 bases from V and 4 from J, leaving 13 bases between them. This CDR3 region has 13 residues. Per germline, CDR1 LNHDA and CDR2 SQIVND (reference sequence). CDR3 loop: CASTTYGGTEAFF. The CDR3 DNA sequence: TGTGCCAGTACCACCTACGGGGGCACTGAAGCTTTCTTT.

This chain uses TRBV5-1 with TRBJ2-7; no definite D call. Germline V gene sequence: CDR1 SGHRS, CDR2 YFSETQ. V was cut by 1 base and J by 3 bases, with 5 bases left in between. This CDR3 is 12 amino acids long. CDR3 bases: TGCGCCAGCAGCTTGCGCGGCTACGAGCAGTACTTC. It translates to CASSLRGYEQYF.

This clone came up once. The V gene is TRBV25-1, the J gene TRBJ1-2; D may be TRBD1 (5 bases). With 3 bases removed from V and 9 bases from J, the gap between germline ends came to 14 bases. CDR3 length: 13 amino acids. Germline loops: CDR1 MGHDK, CDR2 SYGVNS. CDR3 in amino acids: CASSDKGVMRYTF. CDR3 nucleotides: TGTGCCAGCAGTGATAAAGGGGTAATGCGCTACACCTTC.

The rearrangement links TRBV7-3 to TRBJ2-7; 8 bases are shared with TRBD1. Germline V gives CDR1 SGHTA, CDR2 FQGTGA. The J segment lost 5 bases and the V segment lost 5 bases, leaving 8 bases of the junction unmatched. The length of the CDR3 is 14 residues. In DNA form, the CDR3 reads TGTGCCAGCAGCGCCGGACAGGGTTCGGACGAGCAGTACTTC. Encoded protein: CASSAGQGSDEQYF.

This chain links TRBV19 with TRBJ1-2; 8 nucleotides match TRBD1. This CDR3 spans 13 amino acids. V dropped 5 bases and J dropped 4; count of bases not matched to a gene: 3. Germline CDR1 reads LNHDA; CDR2 reads SQIVND (reference sequence). CDR3 DNA: TGTGCCAGTAGTTTCGGGACAGGCTATGGCTACACCTTC. The encoded protein is CASSFGTGYGYTF.

V usage is TRBV19 and J usage is TRBJ2-5; TRBD2 agrees at 8 bases. Germline V gene data show CDR1 as LNHDA and CDR2 as SQIVND (reference sequence). CDR3 length: 15 residues. V dropped 3 bases and J dropped 7; count of bases not matched to a gene: 10. The CDR3 DNA sequence: TGTGCCAGTAGTATCAGTGGGGGACTAGGAGGGACCCAGTACTTC. Its protein product is CASSISGGLGGTQYF.

The CDR3 DNA reads as TGTGCCAGCAGCTTAACCGGGACAGGGGGCGATCAGGTCGAGCAGTACTTC. Protein sequence: CASSLTGTGGDQVEQYF. The chain uses TRBV13 and TRBJ2-7, with 12 bases aligning to TRBD1. Germline CDR1 reads PRHDT; CDR2 reads FYEKMQ (reference sequence). The CDR3 is 17 amino acids. Trimming at V came to 2 bases and at J to 6 bases, leaving 11 bases not matched to a gene.

The chain couples TRBV19 to TRBJ2-7, with 10 bases that match TRBD1. The V gene end was trimmed by 3 bases and the J gene end by 2 bases; junction bases not matched to a gene: 4. CDR3 length equals 15 residues. Germline V gene data show CDR1 as LNHDA and CDR2 as SQIVND (reference sequence). The CDR3 here is CASSIGTGATYEQYF. The CDR3 bases are TGTGCCAGTAGTATTGGGACAGGGGCGACCTACGAGCAGTACTTC.

The rearrangement links TRBV12-3 or TRBV12-4 to TRBJ2-3, with D hard to call. With 5 bases removed from V and 5 bases from J, the gap between germline ends came to 8 bases. This CDR3 region has 12 residues. The CDR3 coding sequence is TGTGCCAGCAGTGAAAGCTTAGATACGCAGTATTTT. Protein sequence: CASSESLDTQYF.

The chain has TRBV5-6 and TRBJ1-4; D ambiguous. V dropped 2 bases and J dropped 0 bases, with 8 bases sitting between them. The germline V gene has CDR1 SGHDT and CDR2 YYEEEE. CDR3 size: 15 residues. The CDR3 DNA sequence: TGTGCCAGCAGCTTAGCGGTTGCAACTAATGAAAAACTGTTTTTT. Amino acids: CASSLAVATNEKLFF.

The chain recombines TRBV7-9 with TRBJ2-1, with 9 bases fitting TRBD2. Looked up from germline, CDR1 is SEHNR and CDR2 is FQNEAQ (reference sequence). The CDR3 consists of 15 residues. Trimming removed 3 bases from V and 5 bases from J; junction bases left unmatched: 5. CDR3 sequence (DNA): TGTGCCAGCAGCTTGACGGCTAGCGGGGACAATGAGCAGTTCTTC. Encoded protein: CASSLTASGDNEQFF.

The rearrangement joins TRBV28 to TRBJ2-7; TRBD1 might be the D (6 bases). The CDR3 covers 14 residues. V was pared by 4 bases and J by 3 bases, with 13 bases between. The germline V gene encodes CDR1 MDHEN and CDR2 SYDVKM. DNA of the CDR3: TGTGCCAGCAGTTCAGGACAGCGATTCTACGAGCAGTACTTC. Translation gives CASSSGQRFYEQYF.

The V call is TRBV12-3 or TRBV12-4, the J call TRBJ1-2; possibly TRBD1 for D (6 bases). The CDR3 consists of 13 residues. Trimming removed 3 bases at V and 4 bases at J, with 9 bases between. CDR3 sequence reads: CASSFRTAYGYTF. The CDR3 DNA sequence: TGTGCCAGCAGTTTCAGGACAGCCTATGGCTACACCTTC.

This clone showed up just once. The chain carries TRBV27 and TRBJ2-2, with D possibly TRBD1 on 5 matching bases. The germline V gene encodes CDR1 MNHEY and CDR2 SMNVEV (reference sequence). The CDR3 length is 15 residues. Trimming cost V 3 bases and J 1 base, with 9 bases left between them. The chain's CDR3 is CASSFQGMNTGELFF. Here the CDR3 DNA reads TGTGCCAGCAGTTTCCAGGGAATGAACACCGGGGAGCTGTTTTTT.

V is TRBV5-4 and J is TRBJ2-3; no firm D call. The V gene's germline CDR1 is SGHNT and CDR2 YYREEE (reference sequence). The CDR3 loop spans 15 amino acids. Trimming pared 0 bases from V and 3 bases from J, leaving 11 bases between. In DNA form, the CDR3 reads TGTGCCAGCAGCTTGGATGGCAGAAGTACAGATACGCAGTATTTT. The encoded protein is CASSLDGRSTDTQYF. Filled out from reference TRBV5-4 and TRBJ2-3, the complete variable domain reads ETGVTQSPTHLIKTRGQQVTLRCSSQSGHNTVSWYQQALGQGPQFIFQYYREEENGRGNFPPRFSGLQFPNYSSELNVNALELDDSALYLCASSLDGRSTDTQYFGPGTRLTVL.

The chain combines TRBV14 with TRBJ2-7; TRBD1 matches 7 bases. CDR3 length: 14 residues. With V trimmed by 4 bases and J by 2 bases, 5 bases remained unmatched. Per the germline V gene, CDR1 is SGHDN and CDR2 is FVKESK. This chain's CDR3 is CASSLGQIAYEQYF. Here the CDR3 DNA reads TGTGCCAGCAGCCTGGGACAGATCGCCTACGAGCAGTACTTC.

The genes are TRBV19 and TRBJ2-6, with 7 bases aligning to TRBD1. There are 15 residues in the CDR3. Germline CDR1 and CDR2: LNHDA and SQIVND (reference sequence). V gave up 1 base and J gave up 9 bases; unmatched junction bases: 6. CDR3 sequence (DNA): TGTGCCAGTAGTATAGTGTGGGACAGCGACAACGTCCTGACTTTC. Translated, it gives CASSIVWDSDNVLTF. Looking up the rest from reference TRBV19 and TRBJ2-6 gives the full variable domain: DGGITQSPKYLFRKEGQNVTLSCEQNLNHDAMYWYRQDPGQGLRLIYYSQIVNDFQKGDIAEGYSVSREKKESFPLTVTSAQKNPTAFYLCASSIVWDSDNVLTFGAGSRLTVL.